Below, 19 T cell receptor beta chains from the same sample are listed, as sequenced in a study of T cells in Graves' hyperthyroidism and ophthalmopathy. TCR beta CDR3 regions were amplified from RNA. HTBI primers were employed in a first-round RT-PCR of the TCR CDR3. TCRdb processed the multiplex PCR reads anew with MiXCR; each CDR3 protein has one entry. The sample gives fewer than 600,000 distinct CDR3 sequences, 12% to 15% of which show up once; approximately 15% is in the top ten. The sample consisted of blood. These receptors all come from a woman between 40 and 55 years old with Graves' hyperthyroidism.

The rearrangement uses TRBV3-1 and TRBJ2-1, with 12 bases lining up with TRBD2. Looked up from germline, CDR1 is LGHDT and CDR2 is YNNKEL (reference sequence). CDR3 length: 17 residues. Trimming took 0 bases from V and 10 from J; bases not matched to a gene: 10. The CDR3 coding sequence is TGTGCCAGCAGCCAAGATCAGGGGACTAGCGGGCCGACAGAGCAGTTCTTC. As protein: CASSQDQGTSGPTEQFF.

This clonotype has at least ten counts. The V and J genes are TRBV3-1 and TRBJ1-6; TRBD1 aligns across 9 bases. J was trimmed by 8 bases and V by 1 base; bases with no gene match: 3. Per the germline V gene, CDR1 is LGHDT and CDR2 is YNNKEL (reference sequence). The CDR3 covers 15 residues. The CDR3 reads CASSQAGQGYSPLHF. CDR3 DNA: TGTGCCAGCAGCCAAGCGGGACAGGGTTATTCACCCCTCCACTTT.

This chain connects TRBV6-1 to TRBJ1-4, with D unresolved. The V end lost 5 bases, the J end lost 8 bases, and 6 bases lay between the germline ends. The CDR3 totals 11 residues. The germline V gene encodes CDR1 MNHNS and CDR2 SASEGT. CDR3 in DNA: TGTGCCAGCAGTATTACAGAAAAACTGTTTTTT. It is translated as CASSITEKLFF.

Turning to this clonotype: This could be a read error, since a much larger clone is one nucleotide away. V usage is TRBV19 and J usage is TRBJ2-5, with D maybe TRBD2 (5 bases). Per the germline V gene, CDR1 is LNHDA and CDR2 is SQIVND (reference sequence). The CDR3 length is 12 residues. Deletions cut 4 bases from V and 2 bases from J, with 5 bases between. CDR3 sequence (DNA): TGTGCCAGTAGTACGGGGCAAGAGACCCAGTACTTC. Protein sequence: CASSTGQETQYF. Together with reference TRBV19 and TRBJ2-5, the CDR3 gives the full variable domain: DGGITQSPKYLFRKEGQNVTLSCEQNLNHDAMYWYRQDPGQGLRLIYYSQIVNDFQKGDIAEGYSVSREKKESFPLTVTSAQKNPTAFYLCASSTGQETQYFGPGTRLLVL.

This clonotype was seen at least ten times. The genes are TRBV5-1 and TRBJ2-3, with 8 bases lining up with TRBD1. The CDR3 extends over 15 amino acids. CDR1 SGHRS and CDR2 YFSETQ come from the germline V gene. V lost 4 bases, J lost 2 bases, and 6 bases stayed unmatched. CDR3 bases: TGCGCCAGCAGCCCGGGACAGGAATACACAGATACGCAGTATTTT. Residues: CASSPGQEYTDTQYF.

V gene TRBV7-9 combines with J gene TRBJ1-5; 9 nucleotides match TRBD1. The CDR3 has 16 amino acids. J was trimmed by 2 bases and V by 2 bases; bases with no gene match: 4. From germline, CDR1 is SEHNR and CDR2 FQNEAQ (reference sequence). In nucleotides, the CDR3 is TGTGCCAGCAGCTTAACAGGGGGCGAGGGCAATCAGCCCCAGCATTTT. Translation gives CASSLTGGEGNQPQHF. Using reference TRBV7-9 and TRBJ1-5 for the parts outside the CDR3, the full variable domain is DTGVSQNPRHKITKRGQNVTFRCDPISEHNRLYWYRQTLGQGPEFLTYFQNEAQLEKSRLLSDRFSAERPKGSFSTLEIQRTEQGDSAMYLCASSLTGGEGNQPQHFGDGTRLSIL.

This clonotype was seen a few times. Possible read error: a much larger clone is one base away. The chain combines TRBV12-3 or TRBV12-4 with TRBJ2-5, with no clear D. The V end was cut by 5 bases, the J end by 1 base, with 8 bases between. The CDR3 extends over 13 amino acids. In DNA, the CDR3 is TGTGCCAGCAGTACGCCCCCCCAAGAGACCCAGTACTTC. Encoded protein: CASSTPPQETQYF.

V and J are TRBV30 and TRBJ2-5, with D maybe TRBD2 (6 bases). V was pared by 7 bases and J by 4 bases, with 10 bases between. The CDR3 loop spans 11 amino acids. The germline V gene encodes CDR1 GTSNPN and CDR2 SVGIG (reference sequence). Here the CDR3 DNA reads TGTGCCTCCCAGGAGGGAGAGACCCAGTACTTC. Translation: CASQEGETQYF. Supplemented by reference TRBV30 and TRBJ2-5, the full variable domain reads SQTIHQWPATLVQPVGSPLSLECTVEGTSNPNLYWYRQAAGRGLQLLFYSVGIGQISSEVPQNLSASRPQDRQFILSSKKLLLSDSGFYLCASQEGETQYFGPGTRLLVL.

This clonotype was observed at least ten times. The chain couples TRBV5-1 to TRBJ2-1; 11 bases fit TRBD2. CDR1 and CDR2 from the germline V gene are SGHRS and YFSETQ. The V and J ends lost 0 bases and 7 bases, in that order; junction bases with no gene match: 6. This CDR3 contains 16 residues. The DNA of the CDR3 is TGCGCCAGCAGCTTGGAACCTAGCGGGAGGTCGAATGAGCAGTTCTTC. Its protein product is CASSLEPSGRSNEQFF.

This clonotype was seen repeatedly, ten times or more. The rearrangement links TRBV2 to TRBJ1-6; 7 bases agree with TRBD1. With V trimmed by 6 bases and J by 7 bases, 6 bases remained unmatched. CDR3 size: 14 residues. Germline loops: CDR1 SNHLY, CDR2 FYNNEI. In nucleotides, the CDR3 is TGTGCCAGCAGGACCGGGACAGTAAATTCACCCCTCCACTTT. Its translation is CASRTGTVNSPLHF. The whole variable domain, filled in from reference TRBV2 and TRBJ1-6, reads EPEVTQTPSHQVTQMGQEVILRCVPISNHLYFYWYRQILGQKVEFLVSFYNNEISEKSEIFDDQFSVERPDGSNFTLKIRSTKLEDSAMYFCASRTGTVNSPLHFGNGTRLTVT.

The chain employs TRBV28 and TRBJ1-3, with TRBD1 identical over 8 bases. Germline lookup yields CDR1 MDHEN and CDR2 SYDVKM. The CDR3 totals 15 residues. The V segment lost 8 bases and the J segment 1 base; nucleotides outside the gene matches: 7. CDR3 coding DNA: TGTGCCAGCGGACAGGGTACGCGGTCTGGAAACACCATATATTTT. This codes for CASGQGTRSGNTIYF.

This clonotype has only a few counts. The rearrangement uses TRBV7-9 and TRBJ2-4; a possible D gene is TRBD2 (6 bases). The CDR3 extends over 15 amino acids. Trimming stripped 5 bases from V and 0 bases from J, with 11 bases between. Germline V lookup: CDR1 SEHNR, CDR2 FQNEAQ (reference sequence). CDR3 coding DNA: TGTGCCAGCAGCGCTGGGGACTTAGCCAAAAACATTCAGTACTTC. Its protein is CASSAGDLAKNIQYF.

The chain combines TRBV20-1 with TRBJ2-1; 8 bases line up with TRBD1. The CDR3 is 10 residues long. Trimming removed 0 bases from V and 14 bases from J; junction bases left unmatched: 0. Germline CDR1 DFQATT, CDR2 SNEGSKA (reference sequence). As DNA, the CDR3 is TGCAGTGCTAGAGAGACAGGGGAGTTCTTC. Its protein product is CSARETGEFF.

A single count supports this clonotype. The genes are TRBV19 and TRBJ2-3; D remains unclear. The V end was cut by 0 bases, the J end by 1 base, with 11 bases between. Germline V CDR1 and CDR2: LNHDA, SQIVND (reference sequence). This CDR3 has 16 amino acids. The CDR3 DNA reads as TGTGCCAGTAGTATAGACACCTTCCAGGGCACAGATACGCAGTATTTT. Translating gives CASSIDTFQGTDTQYF.

The sample holds a few counts of this clonotype. This sequence joins TRBV6-1 and TRBJ1-6; D is possibly TRBD1 (6 bases). V gave up 7 bases and J gave up 8 bases, with 12 bases separating them. CDR1 MNHNS and CDR2 SASEGT come from the germline V gene. This CDR3 comprises 13 residues. The CDR3 protein is CASKGHWDSPLHF. The CDR3, as DNA: TGTGCCAGCAAGGGACACTGGGATTCACCCCTCCACTTT.

Ten or more counts support this clonotype. This sequence joins TRBV7-2 and TRBJ2-3; no firm D call. Trimming pared 1 base from V and 1 base from J, leaving 9 bases between. The germline V gene has CDR1 SGHTA and CDR2 FQGNSA. The CDR3 loop spans 15 amino acids. CDR3 sequence (DNA): TGTGCCAGCAGCTTAGTTTCTAGTCGCACAGATACGCAGTATTTT. Translating it yields CASSLVSSRTDTQYF.

This sequence joins TRBV18 and TRBJ2-2; D could derive from TRBD1 or TRBD2 (5 bases each). Germline V gives CDR1 KGHSH, CDR2 LQKENI. CDR3 size: 16 residues. The V and J ends lost 1 base and 5 bases respectively, with 14 bases between them. The CDR3 nucleotides are TGTGCCAGCTCACCACGCCCCGGGACCACGACCGGGGAGCTGTTTTTT. Its protein product is CASSPRPGTTTGELFF.

The V and J genes are TRBV5-1 and TRBJ2-3; TRBD1 is a possible D gene (6 bases). CDR1 and CDR2 (germline): SGHRS, YFSETQ. Deletions cut 1 base from V and 3 bases from J, with 12 bases between. This CDR3 region has 15 residues. DNA of the CDR3: TGCGCCAGCAGCTTGTACGGGACACGAACAGATACGCAGTATTTT. Protein: CASSLYGTRTDTQYF.

Comments on this clonotype: A much larger clone is a single base away; this may be a read error. The chain recombines TRBV30 with TRBJ2-3; D might be TRBD2 (6 bases). There are 16 residues in the CDR3. From germline, CDR1 is GTSNPN and CDR2 SVGIG (reference sequence). Trimming pared 2 bases from V and 4 bases from J, leaving 19 bases between. Here the CDR3 reads CAWSPSRTSSADTQYF. DNA of the CDR3: TGTGCCTGGAGTCCCTCCCGGACTTCTAGCGCAGATACGCAGTATTTT.